The rows below give T cell receptor beta chains drawn from one sample of a study of post-analysis software for immune sequencing data. TCRdb re-analysed the PCR reads in MiXCR, keeping a single row per CDR3 protein. In the table there are approximately 770,000 distinct CDR3 sequences, 40% to 55% of which are singletons. Sequences were obtained from blood. Receptor source: a girl between 10 and 17 years old with multiple sclerosis. CDR3s leave out the opening cysteine and the closing phenylalanine or tryptophan.

j_call	v_call	cdr3_aa
TRBJ2-7	TRBV9	ASSVDAGLGEQY
TRBJ2-5	TRBV20-1	SAREPQSQETQY
TRBJ2-1	TRBV5-1	ASSHSGSGGNEQF
TRBJ2-7	TRBV6-2/TRBV6-3	ASRVIGDRGPLYEQY
TRBJ2-5	TRBV6-2/TRBV6-3	ASSYSSGRAQETQY
TRBJ2-7	TRBV10-2	ASSAFDRTGEQY
TRBJ2-3	TRBV7-8	ASSPILSITDTQY
TRBJ1-2	TRBV15	ATSRPGAGGYT
TRBJ2-1	TRBV7-2	ASSLQTSSDEQF
TRBJ1-2	TRBV28	ASSPGTVYGYT
TRBJ1-2	TRBV2	ASSVTFVDT
TRBJ2-6	TRBV11-2	ASSPADFSGANVLT
TRBJ2-1	TRBV5-1	ASSFTRGHEQF